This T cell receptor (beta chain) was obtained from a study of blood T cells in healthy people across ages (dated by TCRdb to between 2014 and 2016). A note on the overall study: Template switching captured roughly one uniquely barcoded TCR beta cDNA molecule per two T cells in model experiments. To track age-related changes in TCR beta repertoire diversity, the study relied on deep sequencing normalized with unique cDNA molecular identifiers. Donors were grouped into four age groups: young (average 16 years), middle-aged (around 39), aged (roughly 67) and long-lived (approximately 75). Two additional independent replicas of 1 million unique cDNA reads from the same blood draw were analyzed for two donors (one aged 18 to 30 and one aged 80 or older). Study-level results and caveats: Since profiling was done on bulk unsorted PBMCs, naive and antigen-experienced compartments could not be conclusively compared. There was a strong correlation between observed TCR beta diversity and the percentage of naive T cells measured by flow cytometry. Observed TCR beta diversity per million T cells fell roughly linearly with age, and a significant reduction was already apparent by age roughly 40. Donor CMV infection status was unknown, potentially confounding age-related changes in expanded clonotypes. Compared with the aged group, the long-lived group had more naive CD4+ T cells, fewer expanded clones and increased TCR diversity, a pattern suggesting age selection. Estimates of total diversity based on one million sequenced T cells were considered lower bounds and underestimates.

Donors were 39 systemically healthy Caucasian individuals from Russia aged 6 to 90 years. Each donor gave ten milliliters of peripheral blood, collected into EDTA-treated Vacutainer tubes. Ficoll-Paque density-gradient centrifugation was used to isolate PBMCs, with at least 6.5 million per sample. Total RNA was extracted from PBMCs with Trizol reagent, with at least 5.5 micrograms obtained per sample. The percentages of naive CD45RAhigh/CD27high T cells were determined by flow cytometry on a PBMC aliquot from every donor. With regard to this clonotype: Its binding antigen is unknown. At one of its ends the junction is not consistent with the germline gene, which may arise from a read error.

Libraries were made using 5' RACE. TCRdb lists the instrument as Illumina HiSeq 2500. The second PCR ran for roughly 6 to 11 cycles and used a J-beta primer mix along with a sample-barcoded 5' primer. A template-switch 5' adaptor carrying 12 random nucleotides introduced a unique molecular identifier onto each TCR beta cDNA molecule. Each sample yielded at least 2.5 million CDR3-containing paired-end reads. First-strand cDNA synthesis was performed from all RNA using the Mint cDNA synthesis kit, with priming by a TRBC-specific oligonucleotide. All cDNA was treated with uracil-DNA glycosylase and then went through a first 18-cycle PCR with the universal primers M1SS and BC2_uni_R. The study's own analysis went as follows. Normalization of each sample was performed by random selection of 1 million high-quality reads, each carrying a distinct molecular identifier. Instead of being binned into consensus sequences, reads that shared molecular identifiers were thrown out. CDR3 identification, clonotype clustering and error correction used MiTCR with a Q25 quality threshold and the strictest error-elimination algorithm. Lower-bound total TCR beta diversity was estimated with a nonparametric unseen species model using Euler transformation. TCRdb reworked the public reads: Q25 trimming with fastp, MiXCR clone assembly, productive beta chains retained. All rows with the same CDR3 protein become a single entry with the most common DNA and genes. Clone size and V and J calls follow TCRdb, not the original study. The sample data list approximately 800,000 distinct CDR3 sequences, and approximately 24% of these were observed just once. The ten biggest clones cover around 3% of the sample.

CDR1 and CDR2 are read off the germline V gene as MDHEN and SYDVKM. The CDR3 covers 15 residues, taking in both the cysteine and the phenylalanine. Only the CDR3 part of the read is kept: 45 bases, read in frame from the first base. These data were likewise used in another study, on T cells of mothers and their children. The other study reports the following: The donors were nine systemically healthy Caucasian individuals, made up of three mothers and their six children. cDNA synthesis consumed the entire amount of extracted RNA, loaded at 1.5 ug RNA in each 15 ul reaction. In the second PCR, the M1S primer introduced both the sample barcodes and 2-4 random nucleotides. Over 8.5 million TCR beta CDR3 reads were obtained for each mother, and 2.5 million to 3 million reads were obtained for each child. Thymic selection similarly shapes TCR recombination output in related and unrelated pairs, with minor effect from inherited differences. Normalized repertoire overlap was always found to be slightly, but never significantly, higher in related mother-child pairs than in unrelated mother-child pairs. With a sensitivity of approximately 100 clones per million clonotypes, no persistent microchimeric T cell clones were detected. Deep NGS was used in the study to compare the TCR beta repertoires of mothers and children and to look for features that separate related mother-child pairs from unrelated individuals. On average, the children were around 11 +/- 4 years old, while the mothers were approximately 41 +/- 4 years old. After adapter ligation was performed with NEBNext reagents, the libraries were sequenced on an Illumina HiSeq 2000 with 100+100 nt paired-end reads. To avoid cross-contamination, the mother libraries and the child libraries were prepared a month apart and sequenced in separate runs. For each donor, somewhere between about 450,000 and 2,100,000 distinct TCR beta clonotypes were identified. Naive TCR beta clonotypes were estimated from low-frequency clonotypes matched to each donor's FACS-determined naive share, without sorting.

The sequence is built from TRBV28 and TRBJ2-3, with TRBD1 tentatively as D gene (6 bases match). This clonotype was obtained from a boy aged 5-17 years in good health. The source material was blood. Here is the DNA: TGTGCCAGCAGTTTAACAGGGTCAAGCACAGATATGCAGTATTTT. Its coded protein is CASSLTGSSTDMQYF.